Listed here are 5 T cell receptor beta chains from one sample, sequenced in a study of blood T cells in healthy people across ages (dated by TCRdb to between 2014 and 2016). Libraries came from 5' RACE. Data came from an Illumina HiSeq 2500. A second PCR of about 7 to 12 cycles was run with a J-beta primer mix and a sample-barcoded 5' primer. TCRdb reran the public reads through fastp at Q25 and MiXCR, keeping productive beta chains. Rows merge per CDR3 protein into single entries with the most common DNA and genes. This sample comprises about 570,000 distinct CDR3 sequences, approximately 27% of them detected only once. About 18% of the sample is held by the ten biggest clonotypes. The sample consisted of blood. The receptors were gathered from an older woman in good health.

The chain couples TRBV29-1 to TRBJ2-7; TRBD1 is a possible D gene (5 bases). Germline CDR1 is SQVTM and CDR2 is ANQGSEA. With 4 bases removed from V and 0 bases from J, the gap between germline ends came to 10 bases. The length of the CDR3 is 13 residues. CDR3 nucleotide sequence: TGCAGCGTTGCCCAGGGAAGCTCCTACGAGCAGTACTTC. Translation gives CSVAQGSSYEQYF.

The rearrangement joins TRBV7-3 to TRBJ2-3, with a possible D match to TRBD2 (5 bases). With 2 bases removed from V and 4 bases from J, the gap between germline ends came to 13 bases. The germline gives CDR1 SGHTA, CDR2 FQGTGA. The CDR3 spans 15 residues. The DNA for the CDR3 is TGTGCCAGCAGCTTACTCGCGGGTGCCGCAGATACGCAGTATTTT. Translation: CASSLLAGAADTQYF.

DNA for the CDR3: TGTGCCAGCAGCCAAGAATCAGCGTCCCTAAACAATGAGCAGTTCTTC. It is translated as CASSQESASLNNEQFF. The V call is TRBV4-2, the J call TRBJ2-1; unclear D gene. Germline V lookup: CDR1 LGHNA, CDR2 YNFKEQ. The CDR3 loop spans 16 amino acids. The V gene lost 0 bases and the J gene lost 5 bases, with 14 bases spanning the gap.

The rearrangement links TRBV19 to TRBJ2-5, with 8 bases lining up with TRBD1. Germline CDR1 and CDR2: LNHDA and SQIVND (reference sequence). This CDR3 is 15 amino acids long. The trim removed 6 bases at V and 1 base at J, leaving 7 bases unmatched. The CDR3 coding sequence is TGTGCCAGTAGACTCGACAGGGGAAGCCAAGAGACCCAGTACTTC. It encodes CASRLDRGSQETQYF. The full variable domain, its missing parts supplied by reference TRBV19 and TRBJ2-5, is DGGITQSPKYLFRKEGQNVTLSCEQNLNHDAMYWYRQDPGQGLRLIYYSQIVNDFQKGDIAEGYSVSREKKESFPLTVTSAQKNPTAFYLCASRLDRGSQETQYFGPGTRLLVL.

Only a few counts were recorded for this clonotype. The gene calls are TRBV5-5 and TRBJ1-2; a possible D gene is TRBD1 (5 bases). Per the germline V gene, CDR1 is SGHKS and CDR2 is YYEKEE (reference sequence). The CDR3 totals 17 residues. Trimming took off 3 bases at V and 7 bases at J, with 25 bases between the two ends. The CDR3 is CASSSSWDRTPESGYTF. CDR3 nucleotide sequence: TGTGCCAGCAGCTCCTCATGGGACCGTACCCCGGAGAGTGGCTACACCTTC.